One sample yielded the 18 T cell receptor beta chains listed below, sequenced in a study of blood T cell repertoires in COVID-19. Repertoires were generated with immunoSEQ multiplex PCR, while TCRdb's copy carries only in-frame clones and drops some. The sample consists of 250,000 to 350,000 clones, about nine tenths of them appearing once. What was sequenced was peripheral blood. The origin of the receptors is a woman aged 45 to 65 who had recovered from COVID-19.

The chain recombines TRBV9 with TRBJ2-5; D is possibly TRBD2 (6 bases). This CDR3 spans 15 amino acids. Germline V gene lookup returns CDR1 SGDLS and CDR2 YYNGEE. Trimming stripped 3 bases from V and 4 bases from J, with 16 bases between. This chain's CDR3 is CASSGAGSRRETQYF. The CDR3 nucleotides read TGTGCCAGCAGCGGGGCGGGATCGAGGAGAGAGACCCAGTACTTC. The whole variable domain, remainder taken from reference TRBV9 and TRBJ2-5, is DSGVTQTPKHLITATGQRVTLRCSPRSGDLSVYWYQQSLDQGLQFLIQYYNGEERAKGNILERFSAQQFPDLHSELNLSSLELGDSALYFCASSGAGSRRETQYFGPGTRLLVL.

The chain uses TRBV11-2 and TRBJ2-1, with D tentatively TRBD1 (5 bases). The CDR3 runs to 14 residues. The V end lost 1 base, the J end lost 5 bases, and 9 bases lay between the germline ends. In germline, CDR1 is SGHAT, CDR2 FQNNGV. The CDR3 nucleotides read TGTGCCAGCAGCTTAGTATCAGGGAACAATGAGCAGTTCTTC. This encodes CASSLVSGNNEQFF.

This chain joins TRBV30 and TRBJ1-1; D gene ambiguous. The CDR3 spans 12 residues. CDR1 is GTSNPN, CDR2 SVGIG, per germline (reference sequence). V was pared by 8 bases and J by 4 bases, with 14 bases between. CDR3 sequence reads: CAGDTLSTEAFF. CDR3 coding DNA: TGTGCCGGCGACACCCTGAGCACTGAAGCTTTCTTT.

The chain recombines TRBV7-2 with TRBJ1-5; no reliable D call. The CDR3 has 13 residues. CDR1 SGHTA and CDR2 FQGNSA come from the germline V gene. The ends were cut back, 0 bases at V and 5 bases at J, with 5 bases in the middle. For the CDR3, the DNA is TGTGCCAGCAGCTTAGCGCGGGATCAGCCCCAGCATTTT. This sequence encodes CASSLARDQPQHF.

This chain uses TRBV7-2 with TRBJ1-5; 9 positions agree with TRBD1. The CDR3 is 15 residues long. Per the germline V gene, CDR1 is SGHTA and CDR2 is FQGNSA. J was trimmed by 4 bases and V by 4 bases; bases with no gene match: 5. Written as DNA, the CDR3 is TGTGCCAGCAGCTCCGGGACAGGGATTAATCAGCCCCAGCATTTT. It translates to CASSSGTGINQPQHF.

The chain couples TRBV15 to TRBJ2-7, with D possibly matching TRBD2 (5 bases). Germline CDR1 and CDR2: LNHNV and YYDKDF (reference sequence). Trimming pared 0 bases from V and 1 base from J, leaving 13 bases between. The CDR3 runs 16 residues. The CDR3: CATSREELVLSYEQYF. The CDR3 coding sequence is TGTGCCACCAGCAGAGAAGAACTAGTACTTTCCTACGAGCAGTACTTC.

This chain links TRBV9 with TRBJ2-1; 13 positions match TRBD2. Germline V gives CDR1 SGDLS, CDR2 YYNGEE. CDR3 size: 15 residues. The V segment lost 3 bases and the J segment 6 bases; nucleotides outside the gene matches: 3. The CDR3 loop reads CASSGTSGSLNEQFF. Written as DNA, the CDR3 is TGTGCCAGCAGCGGGACTAGCGGGAGTCTCAATGAGCAGTTCTTC.

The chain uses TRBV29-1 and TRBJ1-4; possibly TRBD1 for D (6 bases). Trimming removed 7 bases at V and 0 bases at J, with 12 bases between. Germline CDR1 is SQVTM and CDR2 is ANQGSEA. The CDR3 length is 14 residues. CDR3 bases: TGCAGCGGATACGGGGGGCCAACTAATGAAAAACTGTTTTTT. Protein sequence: CSGYGGPTNEKLFF.

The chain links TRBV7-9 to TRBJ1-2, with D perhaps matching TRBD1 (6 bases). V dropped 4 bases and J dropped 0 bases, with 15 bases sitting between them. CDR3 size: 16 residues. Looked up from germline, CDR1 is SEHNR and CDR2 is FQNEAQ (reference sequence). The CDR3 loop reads CASSSGQRTANYGYTF. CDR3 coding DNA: TGTGCCAGCAGCTCTGGACAGAGAACCGCTAACTATGGCTACACCTTC.

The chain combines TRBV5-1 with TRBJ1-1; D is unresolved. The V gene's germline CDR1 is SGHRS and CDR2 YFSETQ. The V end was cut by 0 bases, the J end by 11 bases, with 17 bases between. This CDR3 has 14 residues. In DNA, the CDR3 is TGCGCCAGCAGCTTGGGAGACTCTAAGCCTCCGGCTTTCTTT. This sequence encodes CASSLGDSKPPAFF.

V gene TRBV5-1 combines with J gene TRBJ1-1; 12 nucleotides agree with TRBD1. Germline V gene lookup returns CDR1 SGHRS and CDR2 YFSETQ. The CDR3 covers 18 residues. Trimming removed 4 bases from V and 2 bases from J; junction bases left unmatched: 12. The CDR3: CASSRAPGTGGRNTEAFF. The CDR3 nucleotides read TGCGCCAGCAGCCGGGCACCCGGGACAGGGGGCAGAAACACTGAAGCTTTCTTT. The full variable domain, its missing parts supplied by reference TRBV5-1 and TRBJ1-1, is KAGVTQTPRYLIKTRGQQVTLSCSPISGHRSVSWYQQTPGQGLQFLFEYFSETQRNKGNFPGRFSGRQFSNSRSEMNVSTLELGDSALYLCASSRAPGTGGRNTEAFFGQGTRLTVV.

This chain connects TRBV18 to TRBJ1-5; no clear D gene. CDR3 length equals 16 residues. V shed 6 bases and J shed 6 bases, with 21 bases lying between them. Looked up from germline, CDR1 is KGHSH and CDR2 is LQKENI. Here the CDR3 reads CASSGPGSEAGQPQHF. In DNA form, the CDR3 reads TGTGCCAGCTCCGGGCCCGGATCGGAGGCCGGTCAGCCCCAGCATTTT.

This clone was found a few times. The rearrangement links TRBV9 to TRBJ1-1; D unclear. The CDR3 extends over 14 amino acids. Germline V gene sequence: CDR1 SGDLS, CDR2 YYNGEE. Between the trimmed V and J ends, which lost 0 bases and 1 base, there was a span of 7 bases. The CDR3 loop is CASSVGRPNTEAFF. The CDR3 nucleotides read TGTGCCAGCAGCGTAGGCAGGCCGAACACTGAAGCTTTCTTT.

The chain's CDR3 is CASSQGWGRETQYF. CDR3 sequence (DNA): TGCGCCAGCAGTCAGGGGTGGGGTCGGGAGACCCAGTACTTC. The chain is built from TRBV4-1 and TRBJ2-5, with D possibly TRBD1 on 6 matching bases. Trimming took off 6 bases at V and 5 bases at J, with 16 bases between the two ends. The CDR3 extends over 14 amino acids. Germline V gene data show CDR1 as MGHRA and CDR2 as YSYEKL.

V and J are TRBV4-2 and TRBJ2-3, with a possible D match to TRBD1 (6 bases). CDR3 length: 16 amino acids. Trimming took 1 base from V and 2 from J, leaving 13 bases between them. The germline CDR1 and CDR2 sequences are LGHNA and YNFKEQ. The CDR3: CASSQGGHRPTDTQYF. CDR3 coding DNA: TGTGCCAGCAGCCAAGGGGGACACCGCCCCACAGATACGCAGTATTTT.

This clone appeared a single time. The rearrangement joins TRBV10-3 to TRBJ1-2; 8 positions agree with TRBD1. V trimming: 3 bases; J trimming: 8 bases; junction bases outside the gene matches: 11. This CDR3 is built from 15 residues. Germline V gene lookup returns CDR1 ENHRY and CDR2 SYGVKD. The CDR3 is CAISEFNRTGTGYTF. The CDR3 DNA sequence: TGTGCCATCAGTGAATTTAACCGGACAGGGACGGGCTACACCTTC.

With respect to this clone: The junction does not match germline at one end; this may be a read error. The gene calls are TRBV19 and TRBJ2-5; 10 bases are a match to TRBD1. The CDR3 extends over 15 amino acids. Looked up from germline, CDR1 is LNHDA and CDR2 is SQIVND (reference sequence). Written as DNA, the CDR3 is TGTGCCAGTAGTATAAGGGACAGGGGAAGAGAGGCCCAGTACTTC. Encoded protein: CASSIRDRGREAQYF.

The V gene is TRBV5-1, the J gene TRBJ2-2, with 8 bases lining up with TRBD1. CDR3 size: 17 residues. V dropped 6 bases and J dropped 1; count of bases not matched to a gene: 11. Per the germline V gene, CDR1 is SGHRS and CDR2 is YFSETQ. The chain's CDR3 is CASKEDRGSLNTGELFF. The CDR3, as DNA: TGCGCCAGCAAAGAAGACAGGGGAAGTTTGAACACCGGGGAGCTGTTTTTT.